A single sample is the source of the 14 T cell receptor beta chains below, sequenced in a study of T cells in localized non-small cell lung cancer. Sequenced by immunoSEQ multiplex PCR; TCRdb stores in-frame clones only, minus some. The repertoire holds 20,000 to 30,000 clones, 75% to 90% seen once, with about an eighth in the top ten. The sample consisted of peripheral blood, taken before any cancer treatment. These receptors all come from an older female donor with stage II squamous cell lung carcinoma.

This chain joins TRBV18 and TRBJ2-1, with D possibly being TRBD2 (6 bases). V was cut by 2 bases and J by 6 bases, with 17 bases left in between. The CDR3 is 16 amino acids. The germline V gene has CDR1 KGHSH and CDR2 LQKENI. The DNA of the CDR3 is TGTGCCAGCTCACCAAGTAAGGGGACTTTAGGCAATGAGCAGTTCTTC. Translated: CASSPSKGTLGNEQFF. Based on the CDR3 plus reference TRBV18 and TRBJ2-1, the full variable domain is NAGVMQNPRHLVRRRGQEARLRCSPMKGHSHVYWYRQLPEEGLKFMVYLQKENIIDESGMPKERFSAEFPKEGPSILRIQQVVRGDSAAYFCASSPSKGTLGNEQFFGPGTRLTVL.

The rearrangement joins TRBV29-1 to TRBJ1-5, with D possibly being TRBD1 (5 bases). The CDR3 loop spans 13 amino acids. V lost 7 bases to trimming and J lost 6 bases, with 16 bases between them. In germline, CDR1 is SQVTM, CDR2 ANQGSEA. CDR3 protein: CSAAAGGGQPQHF. The CDR3 DNA reads as TGCAGCGCCGCGGCGGGGGGAGGTCAGCCCCAGCATTTT. The complete variable domain, with remaining parts taken from reference TRBV29-1 and TRBJ1-5, reads SAVISQKPSRDICQRGTSLTIQCQVDSQVTMMFWYRQQPGQSLTLIATANQGSEATYESGFVIDKFPISRPNLTFSTLTVSNMSPEDSSIYLCSAAAGGGQPQHFGDGTRLSIL.

This chain joins TRBV28 and TRBJ1-4; D is uncertain. The V end was cut by 2 bases, the J end by 0 bases, with 1 base between. Germline CDR1 and CDR2: MDHEN and SYDVKM. This CDR3 region has 13 residues. Here the CDR3 reads CASSLTTNEKLFF. CDR3 DNA: TGTGCCAGCAGTTTAACAACTAATGAAAAACTGTTTTTT.

Written as DNA, the CDR3 is TGTGCCAGTAAGTCGGGGGGCGCTGACTATGGCTACACCTTC. This gives the protein CASKSGGADYGYTF. The chain combines TRBV19 with TRBJ1-2; a possible D gene is TRBD1 (6 bases). Trimming took off 7 bases at V and 3 bases at J, with 15 bases between the two ends. Germline values: CDR1 LNHDA, CDR2 SQIVND (reference sequence). CDR3 size: 14 residues. The complete variable domain, with remaining parts taken from reference TRBV19 and TRBJ1-2, reads DGGITQSPKYLFRKEGQNVTLSCEQNLNHDAMYWYRQDPGQGLRLIYYSQIVNDFQKGDIAEGYSVSREKKESFPLTVTSAQKNPTAFYLCASKSGGADYGYTFGSGTRLTVV.

The genes are TRBV7-9 and TRBJ1-6; 7 bases are a match to TRBD1. The CDR3 consists of 16 residues. Germline CDR1 and CDR2: SEHNR and FQNEAQ (reference sequence). Germline trimming cut 6 bases from V and 6 bases from J; bases unmatched to any gene: 11. The CDR3 is CASSAGTGDGNSPLHF. In DNA form, the CDR3 reads TGTGCCAGCAGTGCCGGAACAGGGGACGGTAATTCACCCCTCCACTTT.

The chain couples TRBV28 to TRBJ1-1; 10 nucleotides align to TRBD1. The CDR3 loop spans 16 amino acids. Germline CDR1 and CDR2: MDHEN and SYDVKM. J gave up 1 base and V 5 bases, and 7 bases lay outside the gene matches. In DNA form, the CDR3 reads TGTGCCAGCAGTATGTGGGGACAGGGGAAGAACACTGAAGCTTTCTTT. Residues: CASSMWGQGKNTEAFF.

This chain links TRBV5-6 with TRBJ2-1; D gene ambiguous. This CDR3 contains 12 residues. Germline V gives CDR1 SGHDT, CDR2 YYEEEE. Trimming pared 8 bases from V and 8 bases from J, leaving 14 bases between. This CDR3 is CASRSSGYEQFF. The CDR3 DNA follows: TGTGCCAGTCGCTCAAGTGGTTATGAGCAGTTCTTC. Supplemented by reference TRBV5-6 and TRBJ2-1, the full variable domain reads DAGVTQSPTHLIKTRGQQVTLRCSPKSGHDTVSWYQQALGQGPQFIFQYYEEEERQRGNFPDRFSGHQFPNYSSELNVNALLLGDSALYLCASRSSGYEQFFGPGTRLTVL.

The V and J genes are TRBV6-1 and TRBJ1-1; D call uncertain. Germline V gene lookup returns CDR1 MNHNS and CDR2 SASEGT. Trimming removed 3 bases at V and 4 bases at J, with 12 bases between. The CDR3 is 14 residues long. In DNA form, the CDR3 reads TGTGCCAGCAGTGACCTCGGACCTTTCACTGAAGCTTTCTTT. Translated, it gives CASSDLGPFTEAFF.

This chain joins TRBV5-1 and TRBJ2-5; 8 nucleotides match TRBD1. CDR1 and CDR2 from the germline V gene are SGHRS and YFSETQ. The junction had 7 bases not matched to a gene; V was cut back by 4 bases and J by 2 bases. The CDR3 extends over 15 amino acids. CDR3 sequence (DNA): TGCGCCAGCAGCCTAGACAGGGGCCCTCAAGAGACCCAGTACTTC. It codes for CASSLDRGPQETQYF.

The V and J genes are TRBV28 and TRBJ1-2; TRBD1 aligns across 11 bases. J was trimmed by 7 bases and V by 4 bases; bases with no gene match: 8. The CDR3 loop spans 15 amino acids. Germline values: CDR1 MDHEN, CDR2 SYDVKM. The CDR3 DNA reads as TGTGCCAGCAGTTACTCCGCCGGGACAGGGGGTGGCTACACCTTC. Protein: CASSYSAGTGGGYTF.

V usage is TRBV19 and J usage is TRBJ1-5, with 7 bases fitting TRBD1. The germline gives CDR1 LNHDA, CDR2 SQIVND (reference sequence). V shed 1 base and J 6 bases; nucleotides not matched to a gene: 6. CDR3 length equals 15 residues. CDR3 region: CASSIVEGAVQPQHF. The CDR3 region has the DNA TGTGCCAGTAGTATAGTGGAGGGGGCAGTTCAGCCCCAGCATTTT. Together with reference TRBV19 and TRBJ1-5, the CDR3 gives the full variable domain: DGGITQSPKYLFRKEGQNVTLSCEQNLNHDAMYWYRQDPGQGLRLIYYSQIVNDFQKGDIAEGYSVSREKKESFPLTVTSAQKNPTAFYLCASSIVEGAVQPQHFGDGTRLSIL.

The V call is TRBV5-4, the J call TRBJ2-7; no reliable D call. The CDR3 extends over 15 amino acids. Per the germline V gene, CDR1 is SGHNT and CDR2 is YYREEE (reference sequence). Trimming took off 0 bases at V and 5 bases at J, with 15 bases between the two ends. The CDR3, as DNA: TGTGCCAGCAGCTTGGGCTGGGAAACAAGCCACGAGCAGTACTTC. Protein product: CASSLGWETSHEQYF.

This chain links TRBV28 with TRBJ1-1, with 8 positions matching TRBD1. The CDR3 contains 15 residues. Germline V gene lookup returns CDR1 MDHEN and CDR2 SYDVKM. The J segment lost 4 bases and the V segment lost 4 bases, leaving 8 bases of the junction unmatched. The chain's CDR3 is CASSSYRQGSTEAFF. Written as DNA, the CDR3 is TGTGCCAGCAGTTCCTACCGACAGGGGAGCACTGAAGCTTTCTTT.

This chain uses TRBV28 with TRBJ1-1; 11 nucleotides match TRBD1. V was pared by 2 bases and J by 9 bases, with 5 bases of the junction left unmatched. The CDR3 length is 14 residues. CDR1 and CDR2 from the germline V gene are MDHEN and SYDVKM. In DNA, the CDR3 is TGTGCCAGCAGTTTAGGGGACAGGGGGGTTAAAGCTTTCTTT. As protein: CASSLGDRGVKAFF.